These T cell receptor beta chains were read from a single sample in a study of Ad26.COV2.S vaccination and SARS-CoV-2 variants. Sequencing was performed with immunoSEQ multiplex PCR; in TCRdb, only in-frame clones are kept and a portion is missing. The sample lists approximately 300,000 clones, approximately 80% occurring once. The sample was peripheral blood, taken in a trial of Ad26.COV2.S vaccine versus placebo. The receptors come from a person aged 18-65 years who received the Ad26.COV2.S COVID-19 vaccine or a placebo. Both conserved end residues are part of each CDR3. Fields, in order: D gene, J gene, V gene, clone size, CDR3 protein, CDR3 DNA. D genes are given only for firm matches. Clone size, where shown, is once, few, many, or a class for clones that have expanded.

TRBD1 TRBJ1-4 TRBV19 . CASFPGQGYPTNEKLFF TGTGCCAGCTTCCCGGGACAGGGTTATCCAACTAATGAAAAACTGTTTTTT
. TRBJ1-5 TRBV15 . CATSRDRSANQPQHF TGTGCCACCAGCAGAGATCGGTCAGCGAATCAGCCCCAGCATTTT
. TRBJ1-6 TRBV27 . CASSPWVGASVGGSPLHF TGTGCCAGCAGCCCGTGGGTGGGGGCGTCTGTGGGCGGTTCACCCCTCCACTTT
TRBD1 TRBJ2-5 TRBV7-9 once CASSPRQGRKETQYF TGTGCCAGCAGCCCCCGACAGGGGAGGAAAGAGACCCAGTACTTC
TRBD1 TRBJ2-1 TRBV24-1 few CATSESDRFRNEQFF TGTGCCACCAGTGAGTCGGACAGGTTCCGCAATGAGCAGTTCTTC
TRBD1 TRBJ2-1 TRBV29-1 . CSTGQGSSEQFF TGCAGCACCGGACAGGGTTCCTCTGAGCAGTTCTTC
TRBD1 TRBJ1-3 TRBV2 . CASMRTGAGNTIYF TGTGCCAGCATGCGGACAGGGGCAGGAAACACCATATATTTT
. TRBJ2-3 TRBV5-6 . CASSLDGSTDTQYF TGTGCCAGCAGCTTGGACGGGAGCACAGATACGCAGTATTTT
. TRBJ2-1 TRBV27 . CASSLQGLYYNEQFF TGTGCCAGCAGTTTGCAGGGTTTGTACTACAATGAGCAGTTCTTC
. TRBJ2-7 TRBV12-3/TRBV12-4 few CASSLAGGVEQYF TGTGCCAGCAGTTTAGCAGGTGGGGTCGAGCAGTACTTC
. TRBJ2-7 TRBV14 . CASSQVNRGGLFYEQYF TGTGCCAGCAGCCAAGTCAATAGGGGGGGATTGTTCTACGAGCAGTACTTC
. TRBJ1-4 TRBV18 . CASSPGRAELFF TGTGCCAGCTCACCAGGCCGAGCGGAACTGTTTTTT
TRBD2 TRBJ2-6 TRBV27 once CASSPRGGSKEYGANVLTF TGTGCCAGCAGTCCGCGCGGGGGAAGCAAAGAGTATGGGGCCAACGTCCTGACTTTC
. TRBJ2-1 TRBV5-6 . CASSVQTGEQFF TGTGCCAGCAGCGTCCAGACTGGTGAGCAGTTCTTC
. TRBJ1-1 TRBV2 few CASSDRQAYTTEAFF TGTGCCAGCAGTGATCGGCAGGCGTACACCACTGAAGCTTTCTTT
. TRBJ1-2 TRBV7-9 . CASSLSSNYGYTF TGTGCCAGCAGCTTGTCCTCTAACTATGGCTACACCTTC
. TRBJ1-5 TRBV5-4 . CASSLKGAGSVDQPQHF TGTGCCAGCAGCTTGAAAGGGGCAGGGTCGGTGGATCAGCCCCAGCATTTT
. TRBJ2-5 TRBV2 . CASNGVDRETQYF TGTGCCAGCAATGGGGTAGATCGGGAGACCCAGTACTTC
. TRBJ2-3 TRBV27 . CASSFLTSYREKGTDTQYF TGTGCCAGCAGTTTCCTAACCTCCTACAGGGAAAAGGGCACAGATACGCAGTATTTT
. TRBJ2-5 TRBV7-2 few CASSSGRPEETQYF TGTGCCAGCAGCTCGGGACGGCCTGAGGAGACCCAGTACTTC
TRBD2 TRBJ2-3 TRBV7-8 . CASSLRTSGRTDTQYF TGTGCCAGCAGCTTAAGGACTAGCGGCCGCACAGATACGCAGTATTTT
. TRBJ1-5 TRBV28 . CASSAPKQGGGNQPQHF TGTGCCAGCAGTGCCCCGAAGCAGGGCGGTGGCAATCAGCCCCAGCATTTT
TRBD1 TRBJ1-2 TRBV7-9 few CASSSSPTGSYGYTF TGTGCCAGCAGCAGCAGCCCGACAGGGAGCTATGGCTACACCTTC
TRBD1 TRBJ2-5 TRBV28 . CASSIRQGVRQETQYF TGTGCCAGCAGCATTCGACAGGGAGTTCGGCAAGAGACCCAGTACTTC
. TRBJ2-2 TRBV14 . CASSQSRLTGELFF TGTGCCAGCAGCCAATCACGACTCACCGGGGAGCTGTTTTTT
TRBD1 TRBJ1-5 TRBV12-3/TRBV12-4 . CASSRGNNQPQHF TGTGCCAGCTCCAGGGGGAACAATCAGCCCCAGCATTTT
. TRBJ1-3 TRBV28 . CATQHGSGNTIYF TGTGCCACCCAGCACGGCTCTGGAAACACCATATATTTT